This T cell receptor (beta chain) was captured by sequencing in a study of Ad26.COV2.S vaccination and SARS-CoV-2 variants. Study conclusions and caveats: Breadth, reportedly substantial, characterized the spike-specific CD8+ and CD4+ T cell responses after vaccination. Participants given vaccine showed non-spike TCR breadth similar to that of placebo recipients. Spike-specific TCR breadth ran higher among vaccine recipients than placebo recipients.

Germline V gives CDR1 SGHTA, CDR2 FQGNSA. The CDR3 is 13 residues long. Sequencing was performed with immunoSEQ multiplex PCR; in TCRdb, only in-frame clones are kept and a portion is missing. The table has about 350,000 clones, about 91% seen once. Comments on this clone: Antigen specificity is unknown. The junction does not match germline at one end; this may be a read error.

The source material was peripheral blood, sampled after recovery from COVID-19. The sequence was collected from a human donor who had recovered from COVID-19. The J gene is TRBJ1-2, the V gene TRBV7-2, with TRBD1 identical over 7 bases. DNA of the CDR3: TGTGCCAGCAGCTCTCACCCGGACAGGTCTACTGTCTTC. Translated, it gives CASSSHPDRSTVF.